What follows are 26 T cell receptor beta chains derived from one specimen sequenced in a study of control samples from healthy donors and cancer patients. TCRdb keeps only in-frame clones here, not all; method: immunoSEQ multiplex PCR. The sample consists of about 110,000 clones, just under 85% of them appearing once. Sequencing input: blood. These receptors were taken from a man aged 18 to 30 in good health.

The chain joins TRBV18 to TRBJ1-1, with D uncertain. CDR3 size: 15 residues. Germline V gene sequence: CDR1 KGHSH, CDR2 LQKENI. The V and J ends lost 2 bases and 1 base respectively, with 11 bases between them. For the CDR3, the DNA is TGTGCCAGCTCACCATCTTTCGGGCCGAACACTGAAGCTTTCTTT. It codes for CASSPSFGPNTEAFF.

CDR3 coding DNA: TGTGCCAGCAGCCCCCGGGGTAGCGGAAGCGCTCAAGAGACCCAGTACTTC. Translation: CASSPRGSGSAQETQYF. The J gene is TRBJ2-5, the V gene TRBV3-1 (or the pseudogene TRBV3-2); D is perhaps TRBD2 (6 bases). V lost 4 bases and J 2 bases, leaving 20 bases between the germline ends. Germline lookup yields CDR1 LGHDT and CDR2 YNNKEL (reference sequence). The CDR3 length is 17 residues.

In DNA, the CDR3 is TGCGCCAGCAGCCAACTAGCGGGCTTTGGCACAGATACGCAGTATTTT. Protein: CASSQLAGFGTDTQYF. The rearrangement joins TRBV4-3 to TRBJ2-3; TRBD2 aligns across 8 bases. The CDR3 is 16 amino acids. CDR1 LGHNA and CDR2 YSLEER come from the germline V gene. Trimming took 2 bases from V and 1 from J; bases not matched to a gene: 5.

CDR3 loop: CASQSGGAYNEQFF. CDR3 bases: TGTGCCAGCCAGAGCGGGGGGGCCTACAATGAGCAGTTCTTC. The chain uses TRBV7-9 and TRBJ2-1; 10 bases are a match to TRBD2. Germline loops: CDR1 SEHNR, CDR2 FQNEAQ (reference sequence). V shed 8 bases, J shed 2 bases, and the junction held 3 bases outside the gene matches. The CDR3 spans 14 residues.

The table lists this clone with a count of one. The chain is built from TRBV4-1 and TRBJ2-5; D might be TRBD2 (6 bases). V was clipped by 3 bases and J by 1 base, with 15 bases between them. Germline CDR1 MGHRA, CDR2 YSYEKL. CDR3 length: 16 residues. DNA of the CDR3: TGCGCCAGCAGCCATCTGGGGGGAGGCTCCCAAGAGACCCAGTACTTC. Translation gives CASSHLGGGSQETQYF.

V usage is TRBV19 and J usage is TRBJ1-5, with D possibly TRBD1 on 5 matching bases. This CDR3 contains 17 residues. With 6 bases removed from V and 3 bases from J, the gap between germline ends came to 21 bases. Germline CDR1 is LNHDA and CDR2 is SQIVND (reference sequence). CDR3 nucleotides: TGTGCCAGTAGGTCAGATGGGGCAGGCCTATTCAATCAGCCCCAGCATTTT. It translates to CASRSDGAGLFNQPQHF.

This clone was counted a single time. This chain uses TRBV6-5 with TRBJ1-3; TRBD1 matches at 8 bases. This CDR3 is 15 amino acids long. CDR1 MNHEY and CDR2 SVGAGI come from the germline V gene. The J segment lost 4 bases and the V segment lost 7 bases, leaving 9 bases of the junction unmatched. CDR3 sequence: CASTHLWDRGNTIYF. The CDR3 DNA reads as TGTGCCAGCACCCACCTCTGGGACAGGGGAAACACCATATATTTT.

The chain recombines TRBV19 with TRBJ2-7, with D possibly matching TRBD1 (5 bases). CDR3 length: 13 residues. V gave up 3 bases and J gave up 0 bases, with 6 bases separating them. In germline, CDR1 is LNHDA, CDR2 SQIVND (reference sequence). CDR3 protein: CASSIDSSYEQYF. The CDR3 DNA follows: TGTGCCAGTAGTATTGACAGCTCCTACGAGCAGTACTTC.

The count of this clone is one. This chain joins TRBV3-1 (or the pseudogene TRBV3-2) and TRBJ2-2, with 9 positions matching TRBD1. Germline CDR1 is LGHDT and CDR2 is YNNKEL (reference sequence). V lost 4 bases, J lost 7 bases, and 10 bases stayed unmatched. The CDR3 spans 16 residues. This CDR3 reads CASSPTGTGRGGELFF. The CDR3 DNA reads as TGTGCCAGCAGCCCTACCGGGACAGGGAGGGGCGGGGAGCTGTTTTTT.

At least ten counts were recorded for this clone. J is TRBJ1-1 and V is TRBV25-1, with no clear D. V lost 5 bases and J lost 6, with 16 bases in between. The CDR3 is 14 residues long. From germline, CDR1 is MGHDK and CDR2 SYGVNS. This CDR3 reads CASSKLVERAEAFF. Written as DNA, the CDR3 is TGTGCCAGCAGTAAGCTCGTGGAGCGCGCTGAAGCTTTCTTT.

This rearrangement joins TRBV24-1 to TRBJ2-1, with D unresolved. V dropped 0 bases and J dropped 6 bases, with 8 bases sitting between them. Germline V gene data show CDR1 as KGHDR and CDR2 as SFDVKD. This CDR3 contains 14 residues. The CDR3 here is CATSDLGPINEQFF. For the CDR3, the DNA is TGTGCCACCAGTGATTTGGGCCCGATCAATGAGCAGTTCTTC.

The CDR3: CASSLGGGNQPQHF. The CDR3 region has the DNA TGTGCCAGCAGCTTGGGAGGGGGTAATCAGCCCCAGCATTTT. V gene TRBV5-4 combines with J gene TRBJ1-5; D perhaps matches TRBD1 (6 bases). CDR3 length equals 14 residues. Germline assignment: CDR1 SGHNT and CDR2 YYREEE (reference sequence). Trimming left V 0 bases short and J 4 bases short, with 8 bases between.

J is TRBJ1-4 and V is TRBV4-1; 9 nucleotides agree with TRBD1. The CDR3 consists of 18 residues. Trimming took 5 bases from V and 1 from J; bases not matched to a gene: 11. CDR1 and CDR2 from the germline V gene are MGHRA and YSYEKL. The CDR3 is CASSSARGQGVTNEKLFF. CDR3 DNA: TGCGCCAGCAGCTCAGCGAGGGGACAGGGAGTAACTAATGAAAAACTGTTTTTT.

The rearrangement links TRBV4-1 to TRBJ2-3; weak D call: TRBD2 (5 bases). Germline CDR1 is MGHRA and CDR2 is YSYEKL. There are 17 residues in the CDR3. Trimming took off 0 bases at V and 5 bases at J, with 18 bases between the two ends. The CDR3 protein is CASSQETIRGSEDTQYF. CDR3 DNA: TGCGCCAGCAGCCAAGAAACCATCCGGGGTAGTGAAGATACGCAGTATTTT.

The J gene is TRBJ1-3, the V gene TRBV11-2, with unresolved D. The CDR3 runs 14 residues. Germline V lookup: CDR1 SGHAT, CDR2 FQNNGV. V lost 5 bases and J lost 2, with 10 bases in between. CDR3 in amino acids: CASSLYRTGNTIYF. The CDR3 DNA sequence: TGTGCCAGCAGCCTCTATAGGACTGGAAACACCATATATTTT.

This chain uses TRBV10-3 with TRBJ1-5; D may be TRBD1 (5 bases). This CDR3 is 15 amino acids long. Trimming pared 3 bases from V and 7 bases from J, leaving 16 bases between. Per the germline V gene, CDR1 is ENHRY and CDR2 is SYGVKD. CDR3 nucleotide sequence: TGTGCCATCAGTGACTCTGGGGGGGTCGGACAGCCCCAGCATTTT. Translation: CAISDSGGVGQPQHF.

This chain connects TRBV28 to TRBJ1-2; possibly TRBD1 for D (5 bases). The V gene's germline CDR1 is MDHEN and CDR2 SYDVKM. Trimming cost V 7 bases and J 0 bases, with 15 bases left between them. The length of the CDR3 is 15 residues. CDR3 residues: CASTYGGWANYGYTF. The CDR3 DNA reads TGTGCCAGCACCTACGGGGGGTGGGCTAACTATGGCTACACCTTC.

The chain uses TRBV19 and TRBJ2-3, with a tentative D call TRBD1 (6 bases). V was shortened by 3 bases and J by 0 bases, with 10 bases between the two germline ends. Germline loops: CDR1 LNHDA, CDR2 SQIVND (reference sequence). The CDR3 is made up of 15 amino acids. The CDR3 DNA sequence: TGTGCCAGTAGTATGACAGGTCCTAGCACAGATACGCAGTATTTT. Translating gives CASSMTGPSTDTQYF.

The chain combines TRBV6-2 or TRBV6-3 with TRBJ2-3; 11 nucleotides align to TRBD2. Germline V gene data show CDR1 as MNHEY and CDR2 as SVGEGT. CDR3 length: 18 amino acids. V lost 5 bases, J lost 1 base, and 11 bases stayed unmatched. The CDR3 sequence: CASSGTQTSGVRTDTQYF. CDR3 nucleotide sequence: TGTGCCAGCAGTGGAACCCAGACTAGCGGGGTCCGCACAGATACGCAGTATTTT.

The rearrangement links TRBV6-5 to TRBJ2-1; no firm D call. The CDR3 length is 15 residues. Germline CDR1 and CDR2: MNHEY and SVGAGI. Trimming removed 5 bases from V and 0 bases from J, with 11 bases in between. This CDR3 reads CASSPYLSSYNEQFF. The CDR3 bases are TGTGCCAGCAGTCCGTACCTGAGCTCCTACAATGAGCAGTTCTTC.

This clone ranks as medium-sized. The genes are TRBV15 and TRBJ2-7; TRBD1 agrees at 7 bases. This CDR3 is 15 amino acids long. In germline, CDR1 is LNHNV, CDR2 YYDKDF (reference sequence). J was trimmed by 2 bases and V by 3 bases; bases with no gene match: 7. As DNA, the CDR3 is TGTGCCACCAGCAGGAATAGGGACAGCGCCTACGAGCAGTACTTC. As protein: CATSRNRDSAYEQYF.

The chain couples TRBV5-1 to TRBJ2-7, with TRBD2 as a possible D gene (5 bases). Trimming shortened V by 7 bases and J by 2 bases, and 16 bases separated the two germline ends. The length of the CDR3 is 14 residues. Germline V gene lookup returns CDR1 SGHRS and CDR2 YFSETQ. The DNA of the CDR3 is TGCGCCAGCCGGCCTAGCCCTTCTACCTACGAGCAGTACTTC. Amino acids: CASRPSPSTYEQYF.

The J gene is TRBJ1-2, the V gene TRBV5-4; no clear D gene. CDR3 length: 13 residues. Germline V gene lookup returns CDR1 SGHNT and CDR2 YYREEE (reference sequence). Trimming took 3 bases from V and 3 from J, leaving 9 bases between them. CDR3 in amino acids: CASSSPFDYGYTF. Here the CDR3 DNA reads TGTGCCAGCAGCTCGCCGTTTGACTATGGCTACACCTTC.

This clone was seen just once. The CDR3 DNA sequence: TGTGCCTGGAACCATCCCGGAAACACCATATATTTT. Its protein is CAWNHPGNTIYF. The V gene is TRBV30, the J gene TRBJ1-3; the D is unclear. The CDR3 is made up of 12 amino acids. The V gene lost 4 bases and the J gene lost 4 bases, with 8 bases spanning the gap. Germline assignment: CDR1 GTSNPN and CDR2 SVGIG (reference sequence).

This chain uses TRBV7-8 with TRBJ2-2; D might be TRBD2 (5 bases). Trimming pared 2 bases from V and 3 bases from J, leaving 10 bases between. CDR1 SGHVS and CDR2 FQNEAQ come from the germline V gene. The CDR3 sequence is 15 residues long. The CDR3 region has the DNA TGTGCCAGCAGCTTACCGCGGACTTACACCGGGGAGCTGTTTTTT. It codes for CASSLPRTYTGELFF.

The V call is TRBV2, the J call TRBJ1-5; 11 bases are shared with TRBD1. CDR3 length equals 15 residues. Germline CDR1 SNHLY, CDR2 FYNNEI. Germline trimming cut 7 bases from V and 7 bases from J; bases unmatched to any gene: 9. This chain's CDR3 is CASKGTGGFLQPQHF. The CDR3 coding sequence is TGTGCCAGCAAAGGGACAGGGGGATTTCTACAGCCCCAGCATTTT.